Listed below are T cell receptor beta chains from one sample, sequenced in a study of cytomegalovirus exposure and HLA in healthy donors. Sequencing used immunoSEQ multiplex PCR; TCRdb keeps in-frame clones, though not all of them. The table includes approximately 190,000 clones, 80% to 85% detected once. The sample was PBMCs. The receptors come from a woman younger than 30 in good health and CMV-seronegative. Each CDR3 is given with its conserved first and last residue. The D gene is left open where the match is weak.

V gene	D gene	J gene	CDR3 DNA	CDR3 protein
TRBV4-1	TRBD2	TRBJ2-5	TGCGCCAGCAGCCAACTAGCGGGATTTCTGGAGACCCAGTACTTC	CASSQLAGFLETQYF
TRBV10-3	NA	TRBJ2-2	TGTGCCATCAGAAGGGGGTTCGCGAACACCGGGGAGCTGTTTTTT	CAIRRGFANTGELFF
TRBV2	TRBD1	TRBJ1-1	TGTGCCAGCAGTCCGACAGGGTACACTGAAGCTTTCTTT	CASSPTGYTEAFF
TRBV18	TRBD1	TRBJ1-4	TGTGCCAGCTCACCACCGACAGGGCTCAGAACTAATGAAAAACTGTTTTTT	CASSPPTGLRTNEKLFF
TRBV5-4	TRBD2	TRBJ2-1	TGTGCCAGCAGCTTGATAACTAGCGGGTTTAACCGCGGGGAGTTCTTC	CASSLITSGFNRGEFF
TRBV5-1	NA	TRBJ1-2	TGCGCCAGCAGCTTGCGGGTCCTACGGGACTATGGCTACACCTTC	CASSLRVLRDYGYTF
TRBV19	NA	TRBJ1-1	TGTGCCAGTAGTACGAGGGGACAATGGAACACTGAGGCTTTCTTT	CASSTRGQWNTEAFF
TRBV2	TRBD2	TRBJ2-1	TGTGCCAGCAGTGATATGTTGGGGACTAGCGGGAGTGCCTACAATGAGCAGTTCTTC	CASSDMLGTSGSAYNEQFF
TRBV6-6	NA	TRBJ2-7	TGTGCCAGCAGTTACTCGGGCGACAGAGCCTACGAGCAGTACTTC	CASSYSGDRAYEQYF
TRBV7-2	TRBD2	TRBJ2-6	TGTGCCAGCAGGTTTCGGGGCGGGACTAGTTTCTCTGGGGCCAACGTCCTGACTTTC	CASRFRGGTSFSGANVLTF
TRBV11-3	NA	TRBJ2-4	TGTGCCAGCAGCTTAGGTAAATCGAGCATTCAGTACTTC	CASSLGKSSIQYF
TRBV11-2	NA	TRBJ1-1	TGTGCCAGCAGCTTAGAAGTGGGAGGGATCGGGGCTGAAGCTTTCTTT	CASSLEVGGIGAEAFF